This TCR beta chain was captured by sequencing in a study of shared clonotypes between healthy human individuals. Study results and limitations: Shared across a few donors were approximately 5% of the naive CD4 clonotypes. Among donors, clonotype sharing was expected to be affected by sequencing depth.

Profiling relied on immunoSEQ multiplex PCR, and the TCRdb table lists in-frame clones only, not all of them. The table lists about 1,500,000 clones, about 96% of them singletons. Germline CDR1 SQVTM, CDR2 ANQGSEA. After removal of 1 base from V and 4 bases from J, the junction contained 4 bases not matched to a gene. CDR3 size: 15 residues. As for this clone: Its antigen is not known.

The J gene is TRBJ2-1, the V gene TRBV29-1; 10 bases align to TRBD2. This TCR came from a man younger than 45 in good health. The sample consisted of naive CD4+ T cells sorted from blood. Subset in this sample: CD45RA+ positively selected. The CDR3 reads CSVEGSGRAYNEQFF. The CDR3 DNA reads TGCAGCGTTGAAGGAAGCGGGAGGGCTTACAATGAGCAGTTCTTC.